A single sample gave rise to the 23 T cell receptor beta chains below, sequenced in a study of human T cells and chemical hapten exposure. Unseparated into fractions, whole blood served as the source from which total RNA was extracted. Separate cDNA molecules received unique molecular identifiers, which the library attached to them. From the reads, TCRdb called clonotypes with MiXCR, one entry per CDR3 protein. The table has about 120,000 distinct CDR3 sequences, about 8.9% seen once. Source material: whole blood. The receptors were gathered from a human donor in good health. Some clones in this sample may be carry-over from other donors' samples.

This clonotype was detected ten times or more. The CDR3 reads CSVEQTSGALTDTQYF. The CDR3 nucleotides read TGCAGCGTTGAACAGACTAGCGGGGCTCTCACAGATACGCAGTATTTT. The chain has TRBV29-1 and TRBJ2-3; 11 bases are shared with TRBD2. The V gene end was trimmed by 2 bases and the J gene end by 2 bases; junction bases not matched to a gene: 6. CDR3 length equals 16 residues. CDR1 is SQVTM and CDR2 is ANQGSEA in the germline V gene.

This clonotype was seen repeatedly, ten times or more. The DNA for the CDR3 is TGCGCCAGCAGCGCCGGGACTAGCGTCGAGCAGTACTTC. It encodes CASSAGTSVEQYF. The rearrangement links TRBV10-1 to TRBJ2-7, with 10 positions matching TRBD2. From germline, CDR1 is WNHNN and CDR2 SYGVQD (reference sequence). This CDR3 has 13 residues. The V segment lost 6 bases and the J segment 6 bases; nucleotides outside the gene matches: 5.

The chain carries TRBV4-2 and TRBJ2-7; 7 bases align to TRBD1. The CDR3 runs 15 residues. Germline lookup yields CDR1 LGHNA and CDR2 YNFKEQ. The J segment lost 2 bases and the V segment lost 0 bases, leaving 4 bases of the junction unmatched. The chain's CDR3 is CASSQESGTAYEQYF. The CDR3 DNA follows: TGTGCCAGCAGCCAAGAATCCGGGACAGCCTACGAGCAGTACTTC.

In this sample, this clonotype turned up a few times. The rearrangement joins TRBV7-9 to TRBJ2-1; possibly TRBD2 for D (6 bases). Between the trimmed V and J ends, which lost 4 bases and 1 base, there was a span of 29 bases. The germline V gene has CDR1 SEHNR and CDR2 FQNEAQ (reference sequence). The CDR3 contains 21 residues. The CDR3 spells CASSSLAGLATFLRSYNEQFF. CDR3 coding DNA: TGTGCCAGCAGCTCCCTAGCAGGTCTAGCGACATTTCTGCGGTCCTACAATGAGCAGTTCTTC.

The rearrangement uses TRBV6-1 and TRBJ2-5; weak D call: TRBD1 (6 bases). The germline gives CDR1 MNHNS, CDR2 SASEGT. Trimming left V 5 bases short and J 4 bases short, with 17 bases between. The CDR3 is 15 amino acids. The CDR3 loop is CASSFQGTHGETQYF. The CDR3 DNA reads TGTGCCAGCAGTTTCCAGGGGACGCATGGAGAGACCCAGTACTTC.

This clonotype was counted at least ten times. This chain joins TRBV4-3 and TRBJ2-7; D uncertain. The V end was cut by 0 bases, the J end by 4 bases, with 13 bases between. Germline V CDR1 and CDR2: LGHNA, YSLEER. This CDR3 has 15 amino acids. This CDR3 reads CASSQEAKVTYEQYF. Here the CDR3 DNA reads TGCGCCAGCAGCCAAGAAGCGAAGGTGACATACGAGCAGTACTTC.

At least ten counts were recorded for this clonotype. The rearrangement uses TRBV2 and TRBJ1-1; D is perhaps TRBD1 (6 bases). CDR1 is SNHLY, CDR2 FYNNEI, per germline. V was clipped by 5 bases and J by 0 bases, with 25 bases between them. This CDR3 has 19 residues. The CDR3 DNA reads TGTGCCAGCAGTTTCTCACAACCTGGGACATCCAGCATGAACACTGAAGCTTTCTTT. The encoded protein is CASSFSQPGTSSMNTEAFF.

This clonotype was seen only a few times. The genes are TRBV29-1 and TRBJ2-2; D possibly uses TRBD1 or TRBD2 (5 bases each). The CDR3 sequence is 13 residues long. V lost 3 bases, J lost 5 bases, and 10 bases lay in between. Germline CDR1 is SQVTM and CDR2 is ANQGSEA. The CDR3 spells CSVEEAGTGELFF. CDR3 bases: TGCAGCGTTGAGGAGGCAGGGACCGGGGAGCTGTTTTTT.

At least ten counts were recorded for this clonotype. The V and J genes are TRBV6-5 and TRBJ1-2, with 9 nucleotides matching TRBD1. CDR3 length equals 14 residues. V shed 6 bases and J 8 bases; nucleotides not matched to a gene: 10. Germline V gene data show CDR1 as MNHEY and CDR2 as SVGAGI. CDR3 loop: CASRPRTGAQGYTF. CDR3 in DNA: TGTGCCAGCAGACCCCGGACAGGGGCCCAGGGCTACACCTTC.

This clonotype was seen more than once but under ten times. This sequence joins TRBV7-6 and TRBJ1-1; TRBD1 aligns across 7 bases. CDR3 length: 14 amino acids. J gave up 1 base and V 4 bases, and 3 bases lay outside the gene matches. Germline V lookup: CDR1 SGHVS, CDR2 FNYEAQ. As DNA, the CDR3 is TGTGCCAGCAGCTCGGGACAGAGGAACACTGAAGCTTTCTTT. Translating it yields CASSSGQRNTEAFF.

This clonotype was observed at least ten times. This chain uses TRBV5-1 with TRBJ2-7; unclear D gene. The CDR3 sequence is 15 residues long. V was clipped by 1 base and J by 2 bases, with 13 bases between them. The V gene's germline CDR1 is SGHRS and CDR2 YFSETQ. The CDR3 region is CASSLRQLPPYEQYF. CDR3 in DNA: TGCGCCAGCAGCTTGAGGCAGCTACCACCCTACGAGCAGTACTTC.

This clonotype has a handful of counts. The chain uses TRBV18 and TRBJ2-2, with D possibly TRBD1 on 6 matching bases. Germline V gene data show CDR1 as KGHSH and CDR2 as LQKENI. V gave up 6 bases and J gave up 1 base, with 12 bases separating them. The CDR3 totals 15 residues. The CDR3 is CASSRKQGNTGELFF. The DNA of the CDR3 is TGTGCCAGCTCCCGAAAACAGGGGAACACCGGGGAGCTGTTTTTT.

This clonotype occurred many times. The rearrangement uses TRBV12-3 or TRBV12-4 and TRBJ1-6, with TRBD1 as a possible D gene (6 bases). CDR3 length equals 14 residues. Trimming pared 3 bases from V and 9 bases from J, leaving 12 bases between. CDR3 bases: TGTGCCAGCAGTTTGATGCCAGGGGCTTCACCCCTCCACTTT. This encodes CASSLMPGASPLHF.

This clonotype was recorded a few times. The chain carries TRBV10-1 and TRBJ2-1; 12 positions agree with TRBD2. Germline values: CDR1 WNHNN, CDR2 SYGVQD (reference sequence). This CDR3 region has 15 residues. Unmatched junction bases numbered 5, after V lost 3 bases and J lost 8 bases. The CDR3 DNA is TGCGCCAGCAGTGACGAGACTAGCGGGGGCGATGAGCAGTTCTTC. As protein: CASSDETSGGDEQFF.

This clonotype was seen at least ten times. The J gene is TRBJ2-7, the V gene TRBV7-9; 7 bases match TRBD1. Germline CDR1 SEHNR, CDR2 FQNEAQ (reference sequence). Germline trimming cut 1 base from V and 3 bases from J; bases unmatched to any gene: 6. The CDR3 spans 15 residues. CDR3 DNA sequence: TGTGCCAGCAGCTTAGGGGGGACAGCGAGCTACGAGCAGTACTTC. Its translation is CASSLGGTASYEQYF.

This clonotype has a count of ten or more. The V gene is TRBV4-3, the J gene TRBJ2-7; TRBD1 is a possible D gene (5 bases). CDR3 size: 13 residues. Trimming pared 1 base from V and 5 bases from J, leaving 9 bases between. Germline loops: CDR1 LGHNA, CDR2 YSLEER. CDR3 bases: TGCGCCAGCAGCCAAGGCAGGGCGAACGAGCAGTACTTC. Residues: CASSQGRANEQYF.

This clonotype was recorded at least ten times. The rearrangement links TRBV25-1 to TRBJ1-1; D is ambiguous. The CDR3 is made up of 13 amino acids. Trimming cost V 5 bases and J 5 bases, with 12 bases left between them. CDR1 MGHDK and CDR2 SYGVNS come from the germline V gene. Here the CDR3 reads CASSPPEATEAFF. The CDR3 DNA is TGTGCCAGCAGTCCTCCCGAGGCAACTGAAGCTTTCTTT.

This clonotype was detected only a few times. V usage is TRBV30 and J usage is TRBJ2-1; TRBD1 agrees at 10 bases. Per the germline V gene, CDR1 is GTSNPN and CDR2 is SVGIG (reference sequence). With V trimmed by 8 bases and J by 3 bases, 4 bases remained unmatched. This CDR3 has 13 amino acids. In nucleotides, the CDR3 is TGTGCCGGCCGGGACAGGGGCTACAATGAGCAGTTCTTC. As protein: CAGRDRGYNEQFF. The entire variable domain, with the rest obtained from reference TRBV30 and TRBJ2-1, is as follows: SQTIHQWPATLVQPVGSPLSLECTVEGTSNPNLYWYRQAAGRGLQLLFYSVGIGQISSEVPQNLSASRPQDRQFILSSKKLLLSDSGFYLCAGRDRGYNEQFFGPGTRLTVL.

The chain recombines TRBV28 with TRBJ1-3; D unresolved. The CDR3 is 15 residues long. V was cut by 2 bases and J by 0 bases, with 8 bases left in between. Germline V gene data show CDR1 as MDHEN and CDR2 as SYDVKM. For the CDR3, the DNA is TGTGCCAGCAGTTTAGGGGAGGCCTCTGGAAACACCATATATTTT. Amino acid sequence: CASSLGEASGNTIYF.

The CDR3 protein is CASSGDFGQGNGYTF. The CDR3 DNA reads TGTGCCAGCAGTGGTGACTTCGGACAGGGGAATGGCTACACCTTC. The gene calls are TRBV6-1 and TRBJ1-2; 9 nucleotides match TRBD1. V shed 4 bases, J shed 6 bases, and the junction held 9 bases outside the gene matches. Per germline, CDR1 MNHNS and CDR2 SASEGT. The CDR3 is made up of 15 amino acids.

Here the CDR3 DNA reads TGCGCCAGCAGCCAAGACGGCAATGAGCAGTTCTTC. Amino acid sequence: CASSQDGNEQFF. The chain couples TRBV4-1 to TRBJ2-1, with D hard to call. V lost 0 bases and J lost 6, with 3 bases in between. The CDR3 has 12 residues. Germline V gene lookup returns CDR1 MGHRA and CDR2 YSYEKL.

This chain uses TRBV14 with TRBJ1-6; D possibly corresponds to TRBD1 (5 bases). Germline CDR1 is SGHDN and CDR2 is FVKESK. V was trimmed by 0 bases and J by 7 bases, leaving 19 bases between them. The CDR3 loop spans 18 amino acids. CDR3 sequence reads: CASSQDRSGFKGNSPLHF. The CDR3 region has the DNA TGTGCCAGCAGCCAAGATAGGTCGGGGTTCAAGGGGAATTCACCCCTCCACTTT.

This clonotype has at least ten counts. DNA of the CDR3: TGTGCCAGCAGTGAAGCTCCCGGGGAAGGAAACACCATATATTTT. Its protein product is CASSEAPGEGNTIYF. The genes are TRBV6-1 and TRBJ1-3, with D hard to call. CDR1 MNHNS and CDR2 SASEGT come from the germline V gene. The CDR3 runs 15 residues. V lost 0 bases, J lost 4 bases, and 10 bases lay in between.